The present T cell receptor beta chain was sequenced within a study of blood T cell repertoires in COVID-19. Study information: Samples of COVID-19 (acute and convalescent) were obtained from the United States, Italy and Spain. Sample material is recorded as cDNA or gDNA derived from T cells, B-cell-depleted T cells, or PBMCs.

Original analysis: Estimation of nucleated cell counts relied on the amplification of reference gene primers. Method: immunoSEQ multiplex PCR; TCRdb's copy keeps in-frame clones and lacks some. V, J and clone size derive from that table, while D and trimming were established from the DNA sequence. The sample has hundreds of thousands of clones, approximately 86% seen once. The CDR3 totals 12 residues. The germline CDR1 and CDR2 sequences are KGHSH and LQKENI. Trimming left V 2 bases short and J 2 bases short, with 4 bases between. Sequenced sample: peripheral blood. The TCR was taken from a woman aged 70 to 79 with COVID-19, enrolled during active disease. The chain uses TRBV18 and TRBJ2-7; D remains unclear. As DNA, the CDR3 is TGTGCCAGCTCACCAGGCACCTACGAGCAGTACTTC. This encodes CASSPGTYEQYF. The full variable domain, rest sourced from reference TRBV18 and TRBJ2-7, is NAGVMQNPRHLVRRRGQEARLRCSPMKGHSHVYWYRQLPEEGLKFMVYLQKENIIDESGMPKERFSAEFPKEGPSILRIQQVVRGDSAAYFCASSPGTYEQYFGPGTRLTVT.